This T cell receptor (beta chain) was sequenced for a study of OX40 agonist ivuxolimab in advanced cancers. Blood sampling took place at baseline, cycle 4 day 1, and cycle 7 day 1. General observations from the study: Within 6 weeks, CD4+ and CD8+ blood T cells expanded clonally at 0.1 to 3.0 mg/kg. In general, CD8+ T cells held more expanded clones than CD4+ did, on average.

Using immunoSEQ multiplex PCR, the repertoire was profiled, and TCRdb retains in-frame clones only, with some absent. The sample lists 90,000 to 100,000 clones, approximately 91% occurring once. As regards this clone: Its specificity is not known.

The sample was CD4+ or CD8+ T cells sorted from blood, taken in a trial of the OX40 agonist ivuxolimab. This TCR derives from an adult with an advanced solid tumor such as melanoma, head and neck, liver or kidney cancer.

The CDR3 coding sequence is TGCAGCGTTCTGGCAGGGAGCACTGAAGCTTTCTTT. It codes for CSVLAGSTEAFF. J is TRBJ1-1 and V is TRBV29-1, with D perhaps TRBD1 (5 bases). The V gene's germline CDR1 is SQVTM and CDR2 ANQGSEA. The CDR3 contains 12 residues. Trimming left V 5 bases short and J 4 bases short, with 11 bases between.